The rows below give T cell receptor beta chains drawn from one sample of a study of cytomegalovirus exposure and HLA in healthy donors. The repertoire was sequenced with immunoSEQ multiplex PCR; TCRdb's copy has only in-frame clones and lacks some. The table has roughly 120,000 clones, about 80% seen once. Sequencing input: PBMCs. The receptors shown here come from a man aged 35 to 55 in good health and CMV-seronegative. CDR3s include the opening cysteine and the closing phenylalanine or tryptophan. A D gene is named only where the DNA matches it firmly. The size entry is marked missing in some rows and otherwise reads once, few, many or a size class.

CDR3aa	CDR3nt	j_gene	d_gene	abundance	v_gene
CASSLTTGQDYGYTF	TGTGCCAGCAGCCTAACGACAGGGCAGGACTATGGCTACACCTTC	TRBJ1-2	TRBD1	.	TRBV13
CASSLVKGSFETQYF	TGTGCCAGCAGCTTAGTTAAGGGGTCGTTCGAGACCCAGTACTTC	TRBJ2-5	.	.	TRBV7-9
CATLMLAGDTDTQYF	TGTGCCACCCTGATGCTAGCGGGGGACACAGATACGCAGTATTTT	TRBJ2-3	TRBD2	once	TRBV2
CASSGGQTSNQPQHF	TGTGCCAGCAGCGGAGGACAGACTAGCAATCAGCCCCAGCATTTT	TRBJ1-5	.	.	TRBV2
CASLGTGIYQPQHF	TGTGCTAGTCTTGGGACAGGGATTTATCAGCCCCAGCATTTT	TRBJ1-5	TRBD1	.	TRBV12-5
CASSSPGRTEAFF	TGTGCCAGCAGCTCGCCTGGTCGGACTGAAGCTTTCTTT	TRBJ1-1	.	.	TRBV7-6
CAIPYQGQGYEQYF	TGCGCCATACCTTACCAGGGACAGGGCTACGAGCAGTACTTC	TRBJ2-7	TRBD1	.	TRBV10-1
CASSSPRGLARVYEQYF	TGTGCCAGCAGCAGCCCCCGGGGACTCGCTCGGGTGTACGAGCAGTACTTC	TRBJ2-7	.	.	TRBV7-2
CASSRQGSPKNIQYF	TGTGCCAGCAGCCGACAGGGGTCACCCAAAAACATTCAGTACTTC	TRBJ2-4	TRBD1	.	TRBV5-4
CASSQDRGDEQFF	TGCGCCAGCAGCCAAGACAGGGGCGATGAGCAGTTCTTC	TRBJ2-1	.	.	TRBV4-3
CASFSEVAGGADTQYF	TGTGCCAGTTTTTCTGAGGTAGCGGGGGGAGCAGATACGCAGTATTTT	TRBJ2-3	TRBD2	.	TRBV6-6
CASSSGGKEQFF	TGTGCCAGCAGCTCGGGAGGGAAAGAGCAGTTCTTC	TRBJ2-1	TRBD2	.	TRBV7-2
CASSFEGATGELFF	TGCGCCAGCAGCTTTGAGGGTGCGACCGGGGAGCTGTTTTTT	TRBJ2-2	.	few	TRBV5-1
CASSDSSYGYTF	TGTGCCAGCAGCGACAGTTCCTATGGCTACACCTTC	TRBJ1-2	.	.	TRBV2
CASSSGGDEAFF	TGTGCCAGTAGTAGTGGCGGGGATGAAGCTTTCTTT	TRBJ1-1	.	.	TRBV19
CASSLDPGQGSPLHF	TGTGCCAGCAGCTTAGATCCGGGACAGGGGTCACCCCTCCACTTT	TRBJ1-6	TRBD1	.	TRBV11-2
CASSPRQNGYTF	TGTGCCAGCAGCCCCCGACAGAATGGCTACACCTTC	TRBJ1-2	.	once	TRBV7-9
CASSFRDKESTGELFF	TGTGCCAGCAGCTTCCGGGACAAGGAGAGTACCGGGGAGCTGTTTTTT	TRBJ2-2	.	.	TRBV7-8
CASSEQGGHTGELFF	TGTGCCAGCAGTGAACAGGGGGGGCACACCGGGGAGCTGTTTTTT	TRBJ2-2	.	few	TRBV28
CASSQGAGTEAFF	TGTGCCAGTAGTCAGGGGGCGGGCACTGAAGCTTTCTTT	TRBJ1-1	TRBD1	.	TRBV19
CSVMTGSTDTQYF	TGCAGCGTAATGACTGGATCCACAGATACGCAGTATTTT	TRBJ2-3	.	.	TRBV29-1
CATGEGNQPQHF	TGTGCCACTGGAGAGGGCAATCAGCCCCAGCATTTT	TRBJ1-5	.	.	TRBV7-9
CASRITSGKNTEAFF	TGTGCCAGCAGAATTACGTCGGGGAAGAACACTGAAGCTTTCTTT	TRBJ1-1	.	.	TRBV6-5
CASSQDRDNEKLFF	TGTGCCAGCAGCCAAGACAGGGATAATGAAAAACTGTTTTTT	TRBJ1-4	.	once	TRBV4-2
CAINGNRGSEGYTF	TGTGCCATCAATGGGAACAGGGGGTCGGAAGGCTACACCTTC	TRBJ1-2	TRBD1	few	TRBV10-3
CATLPGTGGTGNEKLFF	TGTGCCACCTTACCCGGGACAGGGGGCACGGGTAATGAAAAACTGTTTTTT	TRBJ1-4	TRBD1	.	TRBV6-4
CSASSGTEAFF	TGCAGTGCTTCATCCGGGACAGAAGCTTTCTTT	TRBJ1-1	.	.	TRBV20-1
CASSLTGASTDTQYF	TGCGCCAGCAGCTTGACAGGAGCGAGCACAGATACGCAGTATTTT	TRBJ2-3	.	.	TRBV5-1
CASSQVSGIGQFF	TGCGCCAGCAGCCAAGTGTCCGGGATAGGGCAGTTCTTC	TRBJ2-1	.	.	TRBV4-1
CATSFRGAGTWIVQPQHF	TGTGCCACCAGCTTCCGCGGGGCAGGGACCTGGATTGTTCAGCCCCAGCATTTT	TRBJ1-5	.	few	TRBV15
CASSLGGFGDQPQHF	TGTGCCAGCAGCTTGGGGGGATTTGGTGATCAGCCCCAGCATTTT	TRBJ1-5	.	few	TRBV7-2
CASRQGAGYEQYF	TGTGCCAGCAGACAGGGTGCAGGGTACGAGCAGTACTTC	TRBJ2-7	.	.	TRBV6-6
CASSLGRTGGSEQYF	TGTGCCAGCAGCTTAGGGCGGACAGGGGGCAGTGAGCAGTACTTC	TRBJ2-7	TRBD1	.	TRBV11-2
CASSPAGGVVQYF	TGTGCCAGCAGCCCGGCAGGGGGCGTGGTGCAGTACTTC	TRBJ2-7	TRBD1	.	TRBV14
CASSLLQETQYF	TGCGCCAGCAGCTTGTTACAAGAGACCCAGTACTTC	TRBJ2-5	.	.	TRBV5-1
CASSLGEFANTGELFF	TGCGCCAGCAGCTTGGGAGAGTTCGCGAACACCGGGGAGCTGTTTTTT	TRBJ2-2	.	once	TRBV5-1
CASSTGRGPEGYTF	TGTGCCAGCTCGACGGGGCGGGGCCCGGAAGGATACACCTTC	TRBJ1-2	.	.	TRBV18
CASTRQGARQYF	TGTGCCAGCACTAGACAGGGGGCGCGGCAGTACTTC	TRBJ2-7	TRBD1	.	TRBV2
CASTREINTIYF	TGTGCCAGTACAAGGGAGATAAACACCATATATTTT	TRBJ1-3	.	few	TRBV2
CASSSDSPGYTF	TGCGCCAGCAGCTCCGACAGCCCTGGCTACACCTTC	TRBJ1-2	.	few	TRBV5-1
CASSFSGNYGYTF	TGTGCCAGCAGCTTTTCGGGGAACTATGGCTACACCTTC	TRBJ1-2	.	.	TRBV7-9
CASSPRTGGISAQHF	TGTGCCAGCAGTCCCCGGACAGGAGGAATCAGTGCCCAGCATTTT	TRBJ1-5	TRBD1	once	TRBV27
CATSRVMGPDTQYF	TGTGCCACCAGCAGGGTTATGGGGCCAGATACGCAGTATTTT	TRBJ2-3	.	.	TRBV15
CASSPDRGRAFF	TGTGCCAGCAGCCCTGACAGGGGAAGAGCTTTCTTT	TRBJ1-1	TRBD1	.	TRBV6-5
CASSVDWEGWREQYF	TGTGCCAGCAGCGTAGATTGGGAGGGTTGGCGCGAGCAGTACTTC	TRBJ2-7	TRBD2	.	TRBV9
CAISGGGRWGYEQYF	TGTGCCATCAGTGGGGGGGGACGATGGGGGTACGAGCAGTACTTC	TRBJ2-7	TRBD2	.	TRBV10-3
CASSMSGGIGKLFF	TGTGCCAGTAGTATGTCAGGGGGTATCGGAAAACTGTTTTTT	TRBJ1-4	TRBD1	.	TRBV19
CASSPPPGELFF	TGTGCCAGCAGCCCCCCTCCCGGGGAGCTGTTTTTT	TRBJ2-2	.	.	TRBV7-9